These 28 T cell receptor beta chains were all obtained from the same sample, sequenced in a study of cytomegalovirus exposure and HLA in healthy donors. Amplification used 60 Vbeta primers and 13 Jbeta primers. Sequencing was performed with immunoSEQ multiplex PCR; in TCRdb, only in-frame clones are kept and a portion is missing. The sample includes some 83,000 clones, more than 70% of them seen just once. The specimen was PBMCs. The receptors here all came from a man between 60 and 70 years old in good health and CMV-seronegative.

The rearrangement links TRBV7-3 to TRBJ2-5; D perhaps matches TRBD1 (6 bases). CDR3 length: 16 amino acids. Germline CDR1 is SGHTA and CDR2 is FQGTGA. Deletions cut 5 bases from V and 1 base from J, with 17 bases between. The CDR3 sequence is CASSPNPSGAQETQYF. CDR3 bases: TGTGCCAGCAGCCCAAACCCTTCAGGGGCCCAAGAGACCCAGTACTTC.

This CDR3 is CASSPVRANTEAFF. The CDR3 DNA reads TGTGCCAGCAGCCCCGTTCGCGCGAACACTGAAGCTTTCTTT. This chain links TRBV6-5 with TRBJ1-1; D remains unclear. Deletions cut 6 bases from V and 1 base from J, with 12 bases between. Germline V gene lookup returns CDR1 MNHEY and CDR2 SVGAGI. The CDR3 is 14 amino acids.

This chain connects TRBV18 to TRBJ2-3; the match to TRBD2 covers 11 bases. The CDR3 totals 16 residues. Germline V gene data show CDR1 as KGHSH and CDR2 as LQKENI. V lost 2 bases, J lost 5 bases, and 6 bases stayed unmatched. The CDR3 reads CASSPIAGGPQDTQYF. CDR3 in DNA: TGTGCCAGCTCACCAATAGCGGGGGGGCCTCAAGATACGCAGTATTTT.

V and J are TRBV4-1 and TRBJ2-7, with D unresolved. There are 14 residues in the CDR3. Between the trimmed V and J ends, which lost 2 bases and 0 bases, there was a span of 8 bases. Germline assignment: CDR1 MGHRA and CDR2 YSYEKL. The CDR3 nucleotides are TGCGCCAGCAGCCAATCAGGTAACTCCTACGAGCAGTACTTC. This translates into CASSQSGNSYEQYF.

J is TRBJ1-1 and V is TRBV9; D is unclear. The CDR3 loop spans 13 amino acids. Trimming left V 1 base short and J 4 bases short, with 8 bases between. Germline V gene lookup returns CDR1 SGDLS and CDR2 YYNGEE. The CDR3 region is CASSVLGLTEAFF. Here the CDR3 DNA reads TGTGCCAGCAGCGTACTCGGACTCACTGAAGCTTTCTTT.

The chain combines TRBV19 with TRBJ1-1; a possible D gene is TRBD1 (5 bases). The CDR3 loop spans 16 amino acids. Germline V gives CDR1 LNHDA, CDR2 SQIVND (reference sequence). V lost 3 bases, J lost 0 bases, and 14 bases lay in between. The CDR3 region has the DNA TGTGCCAGTAGTATGCATCCGGCGACAGTGAACACTGAAGCTTTCTTT. This translates into CASSMHPATVNTEAFF.

CDR3 in DNA: TGTGCCAGCAGTTACTGGGGACAGAGTAGCAATCAGCCCCAGCATTTT. Its protein product is CASSYWGQSSNQPQHF. V usage is TRBV6-6 and J usage is TRBJ1-5, with 7 bases fitting TRBD1. There are 16 residues in the CDR3. J was trimmed by 0 bases and V by 1 base; bases with no gene match: 3. Germline CDR1 is MNHNY and CDR2 is SVGAGI (reference sequence).

The gene calls are TRBV30 and TRBJ1-2, with 7 bases that match TRBD1. Germline values: CDR1 GTSNPN, CDR2 SVGIG (reference sequence). There are 11 residues in the CDR3. V gave up 8 bases and J gave up 6 bases; unmatched junction bases: 6. CDR3 region: CAATGSHGYTF. The CDR3, as DNA: TGTGCCGCGACAGGGAGCCATGGCTACACCTTC.

The chain links TRBV7-3 to TRBJ2-3, with D maybe TRBD2 (6 bases). The germline gives CDR1 SGHTA, CDR2 FQGTGA. The V end lost 5 bases, the J end lost 0 bases, and 9 bases lay between the germline ends. The CDR3 contains 14 residues. CDR3 sequence (DNA): TGTGCCAGCAGCCTCGGGACTAGCACAGATACGCAGTATTTT. Amino acid sequence: CASSLGTSTDTQYF.

The V gene is TRBV27, the J gene TRBJ2-1; 10 nucleotides agree with TRBD2. With 2 bases clipped from V and 3 bases from J, the junction kept 13 bases outside the gene matches. Per germline, CDR1 MNHEY and CDR2 SMNVEV (reference sequence). The CDR3 consists of 19 residues. CDR3 amino acids: CASSLNPGLAGAIYNEQFF. CDR3 nucleotide sequence: TGTGCCAGCAGTTTAAACCCCGGGCTAGCGGGGGCGATCTACAATGAGCAGTTCTTC.

The sample holds a few counts of this clone. This sequence joins TRBV5-6 and TRBJ1-1; possibly TRBD1 for D (5 bases). V shed 2 bases and J shed 2 bases, with 7 bases lying between them. This CDR3 has 13 residues. From germline, CDR1 is SGHDT and CDR2 YYEEEE. The CDR3 loop reads CASSLGDNTEAFF. DNA for the CDR3: TGTGCCAGCAGCTTAGGGGATAACACTGAAGCTTTCTTT.

This sequence joins TRBV5-1 and TRBJ2-7; 9 nucleotides agree with TRBD1. This CDR3 comprises 19 residues. Germline CDR1 SGHRS, CDR2 YFSETQ. V shed 4 bases and J 1 base; nucleotides not matched to a gene: 18. The CDR3 coding sequence is TGCGCCAGCAGCCCGGAGGGACAGGGTATAGATCCCTGGTCCTACGAGCAGTACTTC. Protein product: CASSPEGQGIDPWSYEQYF.

The V and J genes are TRBV2 and TRBJ1-2; 7 nucleotides match TRBD1. CDR3 length: 13 amino acids. Germline V gene lookup returns CDR1 SNHLY and CDR2 FYNNEI. V was pared by 8 bases and J by 5 bases, with 8 bases of the junction left unmatched. CDR3 amino acids: CASRSDREYGYTF. DNA for the CDR3: TGTGCCAGCCGTAGCGACAGGGAGTATGGCTACACCTTC.

The chain links TRBV2 to TRBJ1-5, with D unclear. V was trimmed by 6 bases and J by 4 bases, leaving 16 bases between them. Germline loops: CDR1 SNHLY, CDR2 FYNNEI. This CDR3 region has 15 residues. The CDR3 loop is CASSEGQALNQPQHF. In nucleotides, the CDR3 is TGTGCCAGCAGCGAGGGTCAGGCGCTTAATCAGCCCCAGCATTTT.

J is TRBJ2-7 and V is TRBV27; TRBD1 aligns across 9 bases. This CDR3 is built from 15 residues. Germline V CDR1 and CDR2: MNHEY, SMNVEV (reference sequence). The J segment lost 5 bases and the V segment lost 4 bases, leaving 9 bases of the junction unmatched. CDR3 bases: TGTGCCAGCAGTTCACAGGGGGCGTTTATCCACGAGCAGTACTTC. Its translation is CASSSQGAFIHEQYF.

The rearrangement links TRBV21-1 to TRBJ2-5; TRBD1 reflects the table's D call only, with no check against the DNA. TRBV21-1 is flagged as a pseudogene. The CDR3 consists of 15 residues. CDR3 protein: CASTTGTGVRETQYF. Written as DNA, the CDR3 is TGTGCCAGCACCACGGGGACAGGGGTTCGTGAGACCCAGTACTTC.

V and J are TRBV19 and TRBJ1-1; 8 nucleotides align to TRBD1. The CDR3 is made up of 19 amino acids. The germline V gene encodes CDR1 LNHDA and CDR2 SQIVND (reference sequence). V dropped 0 bases and J dropped 0; count of bases not matched to a gene: 12. The CDR3 DNA follows: TGTGCCAGTAGTATAGAACCAGCCGGGGCAGGGGGCATGAACACTGAAGCTTTCTTT. This codes for CASSIEPAGAGGMNTEAFF. Together with reference TRBV19 and TRBJ1-1, the CDR3 gives the full variable domain: DGGITQSPKYLFRKEGQNVTLSCEQNLNHDAMYWYRQDPGQGLRLIYYSQIVNDFQKGDIAEGYSVSREKKESFPLTVTSAQKNPTAFYLCASSIEPAGAGGMNTEAFFGQGTRLTVV.

The V and J genes are TRBV5-1 and TRBJ2-7; 10 bases map to TRBD1. Germline-derived CDR1 and CDR2 are SGHRS and YFSETQ. CDR3 length: 16 residues. V shed 0 bases, J shed 5 bases, and the junction held 8 bases outside the gene matches. Written as DNA, the CDR3 is TGCGCCAGCAGCTTGGCCGGGACAGGGGCCCCCAACGAGCAGTACTTC. It translates to CASSLAGTGAPNEQYF.

This clone was recorded only once. The chain uses TRBV7-3 and TRBJ2-1, with a possible D match to TRBD1 (6 bases). The CDR3 covers 13 residues. V was cut by 1 base and J by 8 bases, with 9 bases left in between. CDR1 SGHTA and CDR2 FQGTGA come from the germline V gene. The CDR3 DNA is TGTGCCAGCAGCTTAATAGGGGGTCATGAGCAGTTCTTC. This sequence encodes CASSLIGGHEQFF.

This sequence joins TRBV9 and TRBJ1-1; 7 bases are a match to TRBD1. CDR3 length equals 14 residues. V lost 0 bases to trimming and J lost 4 bases; unmatched junction nucleotides: 3. Germline CDR1 reads SGDLS; CDR2 reads YYNGEE. CDR3 nucleotides: TGTGCCAGCAGCGTAGTCAGGGGGACCACTGAAGCTTTCTTT. Translation gives CASSVVRGTTEAFF. The full variable domain, its missing parts supplied by reference TRBV9 and TRBJ1-1, is DSGVTQTPKHLITATGQRVTLRCSPRSGDLSVYWYQQSLDQGLQFLIQYYNGEERAKGNILERFSAQQFPDLHSELNLSSLELGDSALYFCASSVVRGTTEAFFGQGTRLTVV.

This clone appeared a single time. In DNA form, the CDR3 reads TGTGCCAGCACCGTCAGCCCCCTAGCGGGGGATACGCAGTATTTT. Translating it yields CASTVSPLAGDTQYF. This chain connects TRBV2 to TRBJ2-3, with TRBD2 matching over 9 bases. Germline-derived CDR1 and CDR2 are SNHLY and FYNNEI. With V trimmed by 7 bases and J by 6 bases, 11 bases remained unmatched. The CDR3 totals 15 residues.

This chain joins TRBV5-1 and TRBJ2-7; 9 positions match TRBD1. The CDR3 contains 15 residues. CDR1 and CDR2 from the germline V gene are SGHRS and YFSETQ. Unmatched junction bases numbered 4, after V lost 1 base and J lost 2 bases. The CDR3 here is CASSLWGQGTYEQYF. DNA for the CDR3: TGCGCCAGCAGCTTGTGGGGACAGGGCACCTACGAGCAGTACTTC.

V usage is TRBV2 and J usage is TRBJ2-7, with a tentative D call TRBD2 (5 bases). This CDR3 has 15 residues. Germline V gene lookup returns CDR1 SNHLY and CDR2 FYNNEI. Trimming took off 4 bases at V and 6 bases at J, with 19 bases between the two ends. CDR3 amino acids: CASSGRGSGIGEQYF. CDR3 bases: TGTGCCAGCAGTGGGCGAGGGTCTGGAATCGGCGAGCAGTACTTC.

The sample holds a few counts of this clone. The rearrangement uses TRBV5-1 and TRBJ2-5, with 10 bases fitting TRBD2. CDR1 and CDR2 from the germline V gene are SGHRS and YFSETQ. Trimming took 4 bases from V and 2 from J; bases not matched to a gene: 14. The CDR3 totals 18 residues. The CDR3 DNA sequence: TGCGCCAGCAGCATGGGCGAGGCTAGCGGGGGCCCGCAAGAGACCCAGTACTTC. Its translation: CASSMGEASGGPQETQYF.

The rearrangement joins TRBV19 to TRBJ2-7; 8 bases are a match to TRBD1. Germline CDR1 reads LNHDA; CDR2 reads SQIVND (reference sequence). This CDR3 spans 15 amino acids. The junction had 4 bases not matched to a gene; V was cut back by 1 base and J by 2 bases. The CDR3 loop is CASSIGQGIPYEQYF. For the CDR3, the DNA is TGTGCCAGTAGTATAGGACAGGGGATCCCCTACGAGCAGTACTTC. The whole variable domain, filled in from reference TRBV19 and TRBJ2-7, reads DGGITQSPKYLFRKEGQNVTLSCEQNLNHDAMYWYRQDPGQGLRLIYYSQIVNDFQKGDIAEGYSVSREKKESFPLTVTSAQKNPTAFYLCASSIGQGIPYEQYFGPGTRLTVT.

The CDR3 nucleotides are TGCAGCGTTGATGGCGGCTACACCTTC. Protein: CSVDGGYTF. This rearrangement joins TRBV29-1 to TRBJ1-2; D gene uncertain. Germline CDR1 and CDR2: SQVTM and ANQGSEA. The ends were cut back, 3 bases at V and 8 bases at J, with 4 bases in the middle. The CDR3 covers 9 residues.

The chain employs TRBV7-2 and TRBJ1-1; 8 bases match TRBD1. V trimming: 5 bases; J trimming: 6 bases; junction bases outside the gene matches: 11. The CDR3 length is 15 residues. Germline V gene lookup returns CDR1 SGHTA and CDR2 FQGNSA. Here the CDR3 reads CASSAWNRGKAEAFF. CDR3 nucleotides: TGTGCCAGCAGCGCCTGGAACAGGGGGAAGGCTGAAGCTTTCTTT.

The chain uses TRBV14 and TRBJ2-7, with a tentative D call TRBD1 (6 bases). Trimming cost V 2 bases and J 2 bases, with 19 bases left between them. The V gene's germline CDR1 is SGHDN and CDR2 FVKESK. This CDR3 comprises 17 residues. CDR3 bases: TGTGCCAGCAGCCAACCACGGCAGGGGAGAAGGGCCTACGAGCAGTACTTC. It codes for CASSQPRQGRRAYEQYF.